This T cell receptor (beta chain) emerged from a study of graft-versus-host responses after intestinal transplantation. Across the study: Recipients received multivisceral, liver-intestinal, or isolated intestinal transplants. Anti-thymocyte globulin was used for induction in all recipients, who then took tacrolimus and steroids for roughly 3 years. Study-level points and caveats: Allograft clonal ratios (graft-versus-host to host-versus-graft) were high in patients who had graft-donor T cell macrochimerism.

The CDR3 covers 11 residues. Trimming stripped 4 bases from V and 4 bases from J, with 2 bases between. Germline V gene sequence: CDR1 MDHEN, CDR2 SYDVKM. As for this clone: Its antigen is undetermined.

The protocol was immunoSEQ multiplex PCR, while the TCRdb copy is restricted to in-frame clones and leaves out a portion. This sample yields around 35,000 clones, of which approximately 86% are seen a single time; roughly 17% belongs to the top ten. Graft samples were processed, releasing intraepithelial and lamina propria lymphocytes. The sequencing here drew on ileum tissue, taken approximately 200 days after intestinal transplant. V is TRBV28 and J is TRBJ2-1; D call uncertain. The source is a human patient who received an intestinal transplant, so some T cells may come from the graft donor. CDR3 amino acids: CASSWYNEQFF. The CDR3 region has the DNA TGTGCCAGCAGTTGGTACAATGAGCAGTTCTTC.